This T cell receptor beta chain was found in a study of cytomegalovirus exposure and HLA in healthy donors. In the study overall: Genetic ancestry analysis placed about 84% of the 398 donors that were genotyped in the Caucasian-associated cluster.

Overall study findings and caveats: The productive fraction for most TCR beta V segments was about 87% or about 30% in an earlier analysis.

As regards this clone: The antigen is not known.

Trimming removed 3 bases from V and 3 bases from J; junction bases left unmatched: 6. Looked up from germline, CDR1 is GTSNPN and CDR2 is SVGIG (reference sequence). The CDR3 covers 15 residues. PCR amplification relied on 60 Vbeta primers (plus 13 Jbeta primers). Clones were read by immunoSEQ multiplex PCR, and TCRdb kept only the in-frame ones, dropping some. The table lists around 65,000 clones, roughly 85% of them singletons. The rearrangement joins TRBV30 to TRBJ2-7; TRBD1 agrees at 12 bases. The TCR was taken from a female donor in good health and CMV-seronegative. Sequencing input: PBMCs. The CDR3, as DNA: TGTGCCTGGAGAAGCTGGGACAGGGGGCTCTACGAGCAGTACTTC. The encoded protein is CAWRSWDRGLYEQYF. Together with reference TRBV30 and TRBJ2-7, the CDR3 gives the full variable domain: SQTIHQWPATLVQPVGSPLSLECTVEGTSNPNLYWYRQAAGRGLQLLFYSVGIGQISSEVPQNLSASRPQDRQFILSSKKLLLSDSGFYLCAWRSWDRGLYEQYFGPGTRLTVT.